Presented here are 32 T cell receptor beta chains from one specimen sequenced in a study of cytomegalovirus exposure and HLA in healthy donors. Primers included in the PCR were 60 Vbeta and 13 Jbeta primers. The method was immunoSEQ multiplex PCR; TCRdb's version includes in-frame clones alone and lacks a portion of them. The table records some 170,000 clones, over 75% of them present only once. The source material was PBMCs. The receptors were sampled from a man aged 40-49 years in good health and CMV-seropositive.

This clone was seen only a few times. The chain couples TRBV19 to TRBJ2-4, with no clear D. The germline V gene encodes CDR1 LNHDA and CDR2 SQIVND (reference sequence). The V gene lost 9 bases and the J gene lost 0 bases, with 15 bases spanning the gap. This CDR3 is 15 amino acids long. Here the CDR3 DNA reads TGTGCCAGCCAGAGGAGCGCAGTAGCCAAAAACATTCAGTACTTC. The encoded protein is CASQRSAVAKNIQYF.

V gene TRBV11-3 combines with J gene TRBJ1-2; D is ambiguous. Germline values: CDR1 SGHNT, CDR2 YENEEA. The CDR3 runs 12 residues. V was cut by 1 base and J by 8 bases, with 8 bases left in between. CDR3 protein: CASSLAGVGYTF. The CDR3 DNA reads as TGTGCCAGCAGCTTAGCAGGTGTGGGCTACACCTTC.

DNA for the CDR3: TGTGCCAGCAGTTTATCGGGTGGGGCTCAGCCCCAGCATTTT. Translation: CASSLSGGAQPQHF. J is TRBJ1-5 and V is TRBV27; perhaps TRBD1 as D (5 bases). CDR1 is MNHEY, CDR2 SMNVEV, per germline (reference sequence). Trimming stripped 0 bases from V and 6 bases from J, with 9 bases between. The CDR3 covers 14 residues.

The DNA for the CDR3 is TGCGCCAGCAGCTTGGCCGGGGGGACGGGGAACAATGAGCAGTTCTTC. It translates to CASSLAGGTGNNEQFF. The chain combines TRBV5-1 with TRBJ2-1; TRBD2 matches at 7 bases. V lost 0 bases and J lost 5; bases outside the gene matches: 8. The CDR3 runs 16 residues. In germline, CDR1 is SGHRS, CDR2 YFSETQ.

This chain links TRBV10-3 with TRBJ2-1; D may be TRBD1 (8 bases). Trimming cost V 6 bases and J 8 bases, with 20 bases left between them. Per the germline V gene, CDR1 is ENHRY and CDR2 is SYGVKD. CDR3 length: 15 residues. In DNA form, the CDR3 reads TGTGCCATCAGCACAGGGGGGGGCAGGGACTATGAGCAGTTCTTC. Its translation: CAISTGGGRDYEQFF.

The chain has TRBV7-9 and TRBJ2-3; maybe TRBD2 (6 bases). CDR1 is SEHNR and CDR2 is FQNEAQ in the germline V gene (reference sequence). Trimming shortened V by 5 bases and J by 4 bases, and 19 bases separated the two germline ends. This CDR3 spans 16 amino acids. CDR3 region: CASSPAITGDADTQYF. CDR3 bases: TGTGCCAGCAGCCCCGCAATAACGGGAGACGCAGATACGCAGTATTTT.

The J gene is TRBJ2-1, the V gene TRBV14, with TRBD1 identical over 11 bases. V trimming: 5 bases; J trimming: 9 bases; junction bases outside the gene matches: 6. Per germline, CDR1 SGHDN and CDR2 FVKESK. The CDR3 extends over 14 amino acids. CDR3 sequence (DNA): TGTGCCAGCAGCGCCCGGACAGGGGGCGCTGAGCAGTTCTTC. Encoded protein: CASSARTGGAEQFF.

V usage is TRBV5-6 and J usage is TRBJ2-5; TRBD1 is a possible D gene (6 bases). The DNA end is a closer match to TRBJ2-7, so the J assignment may be wrong. There are 16 residues in the CDR3. Germline V CDR1 and CDR2: SGHDT, YYEEEE. CDR3 protein: CASSRKTGFSSYEQYF. CDR3 DNA sequence: TGTGCCAGCAGCCGCAAAACAGGGTTCAGCTCCTACGAGCAGTACTTC.

This clone was observed once. The V call is TRBV29-1, the J call TRBJ2-3; D gene ambiguous. From germline, CDR1 is SQVTM and CDR2 ANQGSEA. V gave up 4 bases and J gave up 2 bases, with 4 bases separating them. The CDR3 is 11 residues long. The DNA of the CDR3 is TGCAGCGTTGTATACACAGATACGCAGTATTTT. This codes for CSVVYTDTQYF.

V is TRBV5-1 and J is TRBJ2-7; maybe TRBD1 (5 bases). V gave up 0 bases and J gave up 4 bases, with 11 bases separating them. Germline V gene lookup returns CDR1 SGHRS and CDR2 YFSETQ. CDR3 size: 14 residues. The CDR3 here is CASSLGGQRYEQYF. The CDR3 DNA follows: TGCGCCAGCAGCTTGGGGGGCCAACGGTACGAGCAGTACTTC.

The rearrangement joins TRBV6-1 to TRBJ1-4; 7 nucleotides match TRBD1. This CDR3 is built from 13 residues. Trimming at V came to 6 bases and at J to 6 bases, leaving 4 bases not matched to a gene. Germline values: CDR1 MNHNS, CDR2 SASEGT. The CDR3 protein is CASSQTGHEKLFF. The CDR3 nucleotides read TGTGCCAGCAGCCAGACAGGGCATGAAAAACTGTTTTTT.

V gene TRBV2 combines with J gene TRBJ1-3; perhaps TRBD1 as D (6 bases). V lost 7 bases to trimming and J lost 4 bases, with 14 bases between them. The CDR3 sequence is 14 residues long. Per the germline V gene, CDR1 is SNHLY and CDR2 is FYNNEI. The CDR3 is CASTDTGPGNTIYF. As DNA, the CDR3 is TGTGCCAGCACCGATACAGGGCCCGGAAACACCATATATTTT.

The chain carries TRBV5-1 and TRBJ1-4, with unresolved D. Trimming cost V 0 bases and J 5 bases, with 8 bases left between them. Germline CDR1 is SGHRS and CDR2 is YFSETQ. The CDR3 length is 14 residues. CDR3 sequence (DNA): TGCGCCAGCAGCTTGGGACACAAGAATGAAAAACTGTTTTTT. It codes for CASSLGHKNEKLFF. Full variable domain (missing parts from reference TRBV5-1 and TRBJ1-4): KAGVTQTPRYLIKTRGQQVTLSCSPISGHRSVSWYQQTPGQGLQFLFEYFSETQRNKGNFPGRFSGRQFSNSRSEMNVSTLELGDSALYLCASSLGHKNEKLFFGSGTQLSVL.

The genes are TRBV5-1 and TRBJ1-6; TRBD1 is a possible D gene (5 bases). V was clipped by 0 bases and J by 6 bases, with 10 bases between them. This CDR3 is 15 amino acids long. The germline CDR1 and CDR2 sequences are SGHRS and YFSETQ. The CDR3 DNA is TGCGCCAGCAGCTTGGGTGCAGGGTCTAATTCACCCCTCCACTTT. Protein: CASSLGAGSNSPLHF.

The genes are TRBV7-9 and TRBJ2-3; possible D gene TRBD2, 6 bases. This CDR3 contains 12 residues. Trimming removed 3 bases from V and 11 bases from J, with 12 bases in between. CDR1 SEHNR and CDR2 FQNEAQ come from the germline V gene (reference sequence). This CDR3 reads CASSFSGGLQYF. Here the CDR3 DNA reads TGTGCCAGCAGCTTTAGCGGAGGGCTGCAGTATTTT.

J is TRBJ1-1 and V is TRBV9, with 10 bases that match TRBD1. Germline values: CDR1 SGDLS, CDR2 YYNGEE. Trimming at V came to 0 bases and at J to 5 bases, leaving 4 bases not matched to a gene. There are 15 residues in the CDR3. CDR3 protein: CASSVGGQGRTEAFF. In nucleotides, the CDR3 is TGTGCCAGCAGCGTAGGGGGACAGGGGAGAACTGAAGCTTTCTTT. The full variable domain, rest sourced from reference TRBV9 and TRBJ1-1, is DSGVTQTPKHLITATGQRVTLRCSPRSGDLSVYWYQQSLDQGLQFLIQYYNGEERAKGNILERFSAQQFPDLHSELNLSSLELGDSALYFCASSVGGQGRTEAFFGQGTRLTVV.

This chain uses TRBV11-1 with TRBJ2-2, with D maybe TRBD1 (5 bases). CDR1 is SGHAT, CDR2 FQDESV, per germline (reference sequence). Trimming stripped 2 bases from V and 0 bases from J, with 10 bases between. CDR3 length: 16 residues. The CDR3 protein is CASSLRGSPNTGELFF. The CDR3 DNA reads TGTGCCAGCAGCTTAAGGGGCAGTCCGAACACCGGGGAGCTGTTTTTT. The full variable domain, rest sourced from reference TRBV11-1 and TRBJ2-2, is EAEVAQSPRYKITEKSQAVAFWCDPISGHATLYWYRQILGQGPELLVQFQDESVVDDSQLPKDRFSAERLKGVDSTLKIQPAELGDSAMYLCASSLRGSPNTGELFFGEGSRLTVL.

The chain has TRBV4-1 and TRBJ1-2; perhaps TRBD1 as D (6 bases). The CDR3 is 16 residues long. The V end lost 3 bases, the J end lost 6 bases, and 20 bases lay between the germline ends. Germline CDR1 reads MGHRA; CDR2 reads YSYEKL. The CDR3 reads CASSQYTGKARHGYTF. The CDR3 DNA is TGCGCCAGCAGCCAGTATACAGGGAAGGCACGACATGGCTACACCTTC.

The chain recombines TRBV5-1 with TRBJ2-3; a possible D gene is TRBD2 (5 bases). The germline CDR1 and CDR2 sequences are SGHRS and YFSETQ. The germline V and J ends were trimmed by 3 bases and 2 bases, with 10 bases remaining between them. The CDR3 sequence is 14 residues long. CDR3 bases: TGCGCCAGCAGCTCCCGGGGAGACACAGATACGCAGTATTTT. Translating gives CASSSRGDTDTQYF. Full variable domain (rest looked up from reference TRBV5-1 and TRBJ2-3): KAGVTQTPRYLIKTRGQQVTLSCSPISGHRSVSWYQQTPGQGLQFLFEYFSETQRNKGNFPGRFSGRQFSNSRSEMNVSTLELGDSALYLCASSSRGDTDTQYFGPGTRLTVL.

The V gene is TRBV14, the J gene TRBJ1-4; D is uncertain. Germline-derived CDR1 and CDR2 are SGHDN and FVKESK. The germline V and J ends were trimmed by 4 bases and 7 bases, with 10 bases remaining between them. The CDR3 sequence is 13 residues long. The CDR3 DNA sequence: TGTGCCAGCAGCCGAGGTCACGGTGAAAAACTGTTTTTT. Its translation is CASSRGHGEKLFF.

The rearrangement joins TRBV10-2 to TRBJ1-1; D gene unclear. CDR3 size: 14 residues. Germline V gene data show CDR1 as WSHSY and CDR2 as SAAADI. The V and J ends lost 4 bases and 0 bases respectively, with 9 bases between them. This CDR3 is CASSARQLNTEAFF. In nucleotides, the CDR3 is TGCGCCAGCAGTGCGAGACAACTGAACACTGAAGCTTTCTTT.

V and J are TRBV18 and TRBJ2-7; D is uncertain. Germline values: CDR1 KGHSH, CDR2 LQKENI. The ends were cut back, 1 base at V and 0 bases at J, with 13 bases in the middle. This CDR3 comprises 16 residues. CDR3 region: CASSPQKAASSYEQYF. CDR3 nucleotides: TGTGCCAGCTCACCACAAAAGGCCGCTAGCTCCTACGAGCAGTACTTC.

The chain combines TRBV7-8 with TRBJ2-5, with 12 bases aligning to TRBD2. Near its end, the DNA agrees better with TRBJ2-7, so the J call may be wrong. The CDR3 is made up of 15 amino acids. CDR1 is SGHVS and CDR2 is FQNEAQ in the germline V gene. The CDR3 reads CASRLAGGWSYEQYF. The CDR3 coding sequence is TGTGCCAGCAGACTAGCGGGAGGTTGGTCCTACGAGCAGTACTTC.

The chain has TRBV10-1 and TRBJ2-1, with a tentative D call TRBD2 (7 bases). The CDR3 sequence is 19 residues long. CDR1 is WNHNN and CDR2 is SYGVQD in the germline V gene (reference sequence). V gave up 2 bases and J gave up 10 bases, with 30 bases separating them. The CDR3 DNA reads TGCGCCAGCAGTGAGGCAATACGGGGGGCTAGCGGTAAAAGAGGAGAGCAGTTCTTC. Protein sequence: CASSEAIRGASGKRGEQFF.

V usage is TRBV5-6 and J usage is TRBJ2-7, with D tentatively TRBD2 (6 bases). Trimming left V 2 bases short and J 6 bases short, with 15 bases between. CDR3 length equals 14 residues. From germline, CDR1 is SGHDT and CDR2 YYEEEE. The CDR3 bases are TGTGCCAGCAGCTTAGTCGACGGGAGTGGCGAGCAGTACTTC. Translation gives CASSLVDGSGEQYF. Together with reference TRBV5-6 and TRBJ2-7, the CDR3 gives the full variable domain: DAGVTQSPTHLIKTRGQQVTLRCSPKSGHDTVSWYQQALGQGPQFIFQYYEEEERQRGNFPDRFSGHQFPNYSSELNVNALLLGDSALYLCASSLVDGSGEQYFGPGTRLTVT.

Worth noting for this clone: At one boundary the junction diverges from the germline segment, which might be a read error. This chain links TRBV7-9 with TRBJ2-7, with 13 positions matching TRBD2. The CDR3 totals 16 residues. Germline lookup yields CDR1 SEHNR and CDR2 FQNEAQ (reference sequence). CDR3 in amino acids: CSSSPSGTSGVKEQYF. The CDR3 DNA is TGTTCCAGCAGCCCATCCGGGACTAGCGGGGTGAAAGAGCAGTACTTC. Combining the CDR3 with reference TRBV7-9 and TRBJ2-7 gives the whole variable domain DTGVSQNPRHKITKRGQNVTFRCDPISEHNRLYWYRQTLGQGPEFLTYFQNEAQLEKSRLLSDRFSAERPKGSFSTLEIQRTEQGDSAMYLCSSSPSGTSGVKEQYFGPGTRLTVT.

This clone came up a few times. The chain has TRBV28 and TRBJ1-1; D might be TRBD1 (5 bases). The CDR3 contains 17 residues. V was shortened by 7 bases and J by 0 bases, with 21 bases between the two germline ends. Germline-derived CDR1 and CDR2 are MDHEN and SYDVKM. The CDR3 sequence is CASNLIGGAGLNTEAFF. The CDR3, as DNA: TGTGCCAGCAATCTCATCGGAGGGGCGGGCCTGAACACTGAAGCTTTCTTT.

This rearrangement joins TRBV27 to TRBJ1-2; 8 bases are a match to TRBD1. The CDR3 loop spans 16 amino acids. Looked up from germline, CDR1 is MNHEY and CDR2 is SMNVEV (reference sequence). J gave up 5 bases and V 5 bases, and 13 bases lay outside the gene matches. The CDR3 nucleotides read TGTGCCAGCAGTCTGAAAGGACAGGGTCGTACTTATGGCTACACCTTC. Translation gives CASSLKGQGRTYGYTF.

The gene calls are TRBV19 and TRBJ1-2, with 7 nucleotides matching TRBD1. Germline trimming cut 5 bases from V and 4 bases from J; bases unmatched to any gene: 16. Germline CDR1 reads LNHDA; CDR2 reads SQIVND (reference sequence). The CDR3 contains 17 residues. The CDR3 loop is CASSARQGVYSIYGYTF. The CDR3 DNA is TGTGCCAGTAGTGCCCGACAGGGAGTGTACTCGATCTATGGCTACACCTTC.

The chain is built from TRBV5-1 and TRBJ2-5; 7 bases agree with TRBD1. Trimming removed 6 bases from V and 5 bases from J; junction bases left unmatched: 10. Germline V gene lookup returns CDR1 SGHRS and CDR2 YFSETQ. This CDR3 has 14 amino acids. CDR3 DNA: TGCGCCAGCACCTCAGGACAGGTGATGGAGACCCAGTACTTC. This gives the protein CASTSGQVMETQYF. Complete variable domain (other parts from reference TRBV5-1 and TRBJ2-5): KAGVTQTPRYLIKTRGQQVTLSCSPISGHRSVSWYQQTPGQGLQFLFEYFSETQRNKGNFPGRFSGRQFSNSRSEMNVSTLELGDSALYLCASTSGQVMETQYFGPGTRLLVL.

This clone was found a few times. This chain links TRBV5-4 with TRBJ2-1, with 9 bases aligning to TRBD2. The germline V gene has CDR1 SGHNT and CDR2 YYREEE (reference sequence). Trimming cost V 5 bases and J 0 bases; bases outside gene matches: 3. The CDR3 has 15 residues. CDR3 sequence (DNA): TGTGCCAGCAGGCAAGCGGGAGGCTCCTACAATGAGCAGTTCTTC. It encodes CASRQAGGSYNEQFF.

V is TRBV28 and J is TRBJ2-1, with D perhaps TRBD1 (5 bases). Germline assignment: CDR1 MDHEN and CDR2 SYDVKM. V lost 8 bases and J lost 0, with 14 bases in between. This CDR3 has 15 residues. The DNA for the CDR3 is TGTGCCAGCTCCAACAGGCGTAGCTCCTACAATGAGCAGTTCTTC. It codes for CASSNRRSSYNEQFF.